This TCR beta chain derives from a study of cytomegalovirus exposure and HLA in healthy donors. Study background: The Caucasian-associated ancestry cluster contained 65% to 85% of the approximately 400 genotyped donors.

This PCR relied on a set of 60 Vbeta primers and 13 Jbeta primers. Profiled with immunoSEQ multiplex PCR; TCRdb holds only in-frame clones, not every one. The table lists about 130,000 clones, 65% to 85% of them singletons. A remark on this clone: Its target is not known.

Germline CDR1 and CDR2: SGHVS and FNYEAQ. Deletions cut 1 base from V and 6 bases from J, with 10 bases between. CDR3 size: 13 residues. Overall study results and limits: Several top significant clusters appeared, in a later analysis, to be linked to common viral pathogens. When analyzed later, a missense DCLRE1C variant was found to be linked to TCR beta V- and J-gene trimming.

Sequencing was done on a sample of PBMCs. The clonotype was recovered from a young woman in good health and CMV-seronegative. The chain recombines TRBV7-6 with TRBJ2-7; D not certain. CDR3 region: CASSLEIAGEQYF. In DNA, the CDR3 is TGTGCCAGCAGCTTAGAGATAGCCGGCGAGCAGTACTTC.